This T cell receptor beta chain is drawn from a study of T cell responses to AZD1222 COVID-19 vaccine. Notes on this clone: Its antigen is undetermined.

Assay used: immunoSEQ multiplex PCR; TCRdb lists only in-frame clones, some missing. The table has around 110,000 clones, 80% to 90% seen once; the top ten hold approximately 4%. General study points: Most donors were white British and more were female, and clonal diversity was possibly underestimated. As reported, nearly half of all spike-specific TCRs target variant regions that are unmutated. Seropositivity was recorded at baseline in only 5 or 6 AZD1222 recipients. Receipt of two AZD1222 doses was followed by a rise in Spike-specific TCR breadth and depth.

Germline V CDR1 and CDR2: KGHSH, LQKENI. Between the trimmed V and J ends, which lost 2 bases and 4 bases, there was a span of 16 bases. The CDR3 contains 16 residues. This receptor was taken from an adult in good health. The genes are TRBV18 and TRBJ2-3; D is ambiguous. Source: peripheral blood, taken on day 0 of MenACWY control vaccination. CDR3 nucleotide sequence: TGTGCCAGCTCACCATATACGGCCCGGCGAGCAGATACGCAGTATTTT. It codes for CASSPYTARRADTQYF.